This T cell receptor (beta chain) was observed in a study of OX40 agonist ivuxolimab in advanced cancers. Study context: Dosing consisted of intravenous ivuxolimab at 0.01 to 10 mg/kg every 2 weeks. Study-wide results and limits: The authors did not determine the antigen specificity of the expanded peripheral T cells.

Generated by immunoSEQ multiplex PCR, the TCRdb table keeps only in-frame clones and is missing some. In the table there are 55,000 to 80,000 clones, approximately 84% of which are singletons. CDR3 length: 15 residues. The V gene end was trimmed by 1 base and the J gene end by 4 bases; junction bases not matched to a gene: 6. Germline V lookup: CDR1 MGHRA, CDR2 YSYEKL. On this clone: Its matching antigen is unknown.

The starting material was CD4+ or CD8+ T cells sorted from blood, obtained in a trial of the OX40 agonist ivuxolimab. This chain uses TRBV4-1 with TRBJ2-7, with TRBD1 matching 8 bases. The receptor was derived from an adult with an advanced solid tumor such as melanoma, head and neck, liver or kidney cancer. Written as DNA, the CDR3 is TGCGCCAGCAGCCAAGCCCCGGGACAGGTATACGAGCAGTACTTC. Residues: CASSQAPGQVYEQYF.